This T cell receptor beta chain was recorded in a study of blood T cells in healthy people across ages. The CDR3 loop spans 14 amino acids. Germline V gene sequence: CDR1 DFQATT, CDR2 SNEGSKA (reference sequence). V lost 6 bases and J lost 8; bases outside the gene matches: 12. Primers used in a second PCR of roughly 6 to 12 cycles were a sample-barcoded 5' primer and a J-beta primer mix. MiXCR, applied by TCRdb to the 5' RACE reads, yields one record per CDR3 protein. There are 1.4 million or so distinct CDR3 sequences in the sample; 35% to 45% occur only once, and under 5% lies in the top ten. The sequenced sample was blood. The chain joins TRBV20-1 to TRBJ2-1; TRBD2 agrees at 8 bases. This clonotype originated in a woman younger than 35 in good health. CDR3 sequence (DNA): TGCAGTGCAGCAACTCCGGGACTAGTTTATGAGCAGTTCTTC. This sequence encodes CSAATPGLVYEQFF.